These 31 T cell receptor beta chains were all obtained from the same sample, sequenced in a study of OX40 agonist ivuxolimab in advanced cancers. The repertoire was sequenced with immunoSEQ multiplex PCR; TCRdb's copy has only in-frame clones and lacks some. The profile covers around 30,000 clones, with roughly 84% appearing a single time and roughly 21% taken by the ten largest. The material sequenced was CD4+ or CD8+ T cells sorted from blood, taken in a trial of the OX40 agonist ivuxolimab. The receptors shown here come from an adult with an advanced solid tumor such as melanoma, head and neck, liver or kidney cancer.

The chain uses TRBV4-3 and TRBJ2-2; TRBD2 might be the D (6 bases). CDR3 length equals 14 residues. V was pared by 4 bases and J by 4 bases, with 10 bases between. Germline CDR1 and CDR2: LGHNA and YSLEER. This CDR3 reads CASSPGEFTGELFF. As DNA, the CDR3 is TGCGCCAGCAGCCCGGGAGAATTCACCGGGGAGCTGTTTTTT.

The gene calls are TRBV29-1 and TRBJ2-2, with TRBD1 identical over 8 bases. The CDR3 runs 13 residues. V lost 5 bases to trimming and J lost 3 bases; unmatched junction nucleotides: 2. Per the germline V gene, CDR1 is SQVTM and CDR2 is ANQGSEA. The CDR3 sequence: CSVIQGDTGELFF. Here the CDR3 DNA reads TGCAGCGTTATACAGGGGGACACCGGGGAGCTGTTTTTT.

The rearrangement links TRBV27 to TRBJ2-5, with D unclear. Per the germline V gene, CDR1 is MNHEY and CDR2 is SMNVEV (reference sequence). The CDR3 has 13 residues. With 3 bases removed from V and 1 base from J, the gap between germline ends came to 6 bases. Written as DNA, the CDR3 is TGTGCCAGCAGTTTGGGTAGCCAAGAGACCCAGTACTTC. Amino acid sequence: CASSLGSQETQYF.

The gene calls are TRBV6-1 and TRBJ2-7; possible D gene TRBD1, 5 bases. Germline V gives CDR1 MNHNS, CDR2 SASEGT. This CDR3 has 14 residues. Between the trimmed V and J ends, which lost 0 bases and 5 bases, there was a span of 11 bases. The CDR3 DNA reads TGTGCCAGCAGTGAAGCGCCAGGGATCGACGAGCAGTACTTC. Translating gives CASSEAPGIDEQYF.

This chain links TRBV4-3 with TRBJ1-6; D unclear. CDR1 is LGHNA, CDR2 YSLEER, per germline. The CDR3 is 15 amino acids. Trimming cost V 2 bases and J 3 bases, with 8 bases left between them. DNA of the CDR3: TGCGCCAGCAGCCAACGGGGTCTCTATAATTCACCCCTCCACTTT. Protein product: CASSQRGLYNSPLHF.

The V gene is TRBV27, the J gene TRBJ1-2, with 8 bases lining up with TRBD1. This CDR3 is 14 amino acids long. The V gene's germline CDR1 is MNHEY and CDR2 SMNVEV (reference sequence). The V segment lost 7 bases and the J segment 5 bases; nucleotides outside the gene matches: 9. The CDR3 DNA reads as TGTGCCAGCAAGGGACAGGTTCCAGGTTATGGCTACACCTTC. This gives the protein CASKGQVPGYGYTF.

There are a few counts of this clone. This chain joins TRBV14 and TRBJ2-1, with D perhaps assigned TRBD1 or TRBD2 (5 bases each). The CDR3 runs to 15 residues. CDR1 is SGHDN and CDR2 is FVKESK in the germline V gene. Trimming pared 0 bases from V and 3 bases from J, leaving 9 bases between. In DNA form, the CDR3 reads TGTGCCAGCAGCCAAGAGGGACGCATCTACAATGAGCAGTTCTTC. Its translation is CASSQEGRIYNEQFF.

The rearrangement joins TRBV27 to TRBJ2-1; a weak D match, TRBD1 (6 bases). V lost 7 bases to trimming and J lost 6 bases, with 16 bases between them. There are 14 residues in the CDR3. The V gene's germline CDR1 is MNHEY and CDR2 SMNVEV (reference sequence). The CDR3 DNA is TGTGCCAGCACCAGGGTAGGGGGTGGCAATGAGCAGTTCTTC. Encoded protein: CASTRVGGGNEQFF.

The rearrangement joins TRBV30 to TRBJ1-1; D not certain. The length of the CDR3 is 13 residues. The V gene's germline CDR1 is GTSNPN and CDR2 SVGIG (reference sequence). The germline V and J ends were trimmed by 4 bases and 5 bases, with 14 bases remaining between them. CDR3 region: CAWTWTMGTEAFF. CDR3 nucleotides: TGTGCCTGGACTTGGACCATGGGGACTGAAGCTTTCTTT.

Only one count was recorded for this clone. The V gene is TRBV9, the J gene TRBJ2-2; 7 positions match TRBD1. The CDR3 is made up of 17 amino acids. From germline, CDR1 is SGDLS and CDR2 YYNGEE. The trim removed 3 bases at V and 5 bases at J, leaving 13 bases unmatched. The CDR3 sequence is CASSAPQGWAGTGELFF. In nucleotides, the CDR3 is TGTGCCAGCAGCGCACCACAGGGGTGGGCTGGGACCGGGGAGCTGTTTTTT. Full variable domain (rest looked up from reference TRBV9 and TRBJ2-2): DSGVTQTPKHLITATGQRVTLRCSPRSGDLSVYWYQQSLDQGLQFLIQYYNGEERAKGNILERFSAQQFPDLHSELNLSSLELGDSALYFCASSAPQGWAGTGELFFGEGSRLTVL.

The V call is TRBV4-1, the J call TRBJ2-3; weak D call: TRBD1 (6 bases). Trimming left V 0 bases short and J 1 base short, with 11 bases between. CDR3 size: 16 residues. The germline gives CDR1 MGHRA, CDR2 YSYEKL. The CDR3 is CASSQDLEGGTDTQYF. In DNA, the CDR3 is TGCGCCAGCAGCCAAGATCTTGAGGGGGGCACAGATACGCAGTATTTT.

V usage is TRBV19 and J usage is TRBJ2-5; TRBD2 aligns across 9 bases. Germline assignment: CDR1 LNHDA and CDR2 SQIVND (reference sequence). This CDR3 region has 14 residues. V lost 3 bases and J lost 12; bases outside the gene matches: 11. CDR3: CASSISAGGGGKYF. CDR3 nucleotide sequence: TGTGCCAGTAGTATCTCAGCGGGAGGAGGGGGGAAGTACTTC.

CDR3 in amino acids: CASSYAGGRETQYF. In nucleotides, the CDR3 is TGTGCCAGCAGCTACGCGGGAGGAAGAGAGACCCAGTACTTC. This chain uses TRBV5-4 with TRBJ2-5; TRBD2 aligns across 8 bases. The CDR3 loop spans 14 amino acids. Trimming removed 3 bases from V and 4 bases from J; junction bases left unmatched: 5. Germline V gene lookup returns CDR1 SGHNT and CDR2 YYREEE (reference sequence).

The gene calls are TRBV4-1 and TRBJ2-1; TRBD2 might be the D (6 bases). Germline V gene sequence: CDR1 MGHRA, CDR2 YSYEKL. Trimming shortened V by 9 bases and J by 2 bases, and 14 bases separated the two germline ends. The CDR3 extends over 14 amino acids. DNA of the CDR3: TGCGCCAGTGGCCCGGGACTTCCCTACAATGAGCAGTTCTTC. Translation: CASGPGLPYNEQFF.

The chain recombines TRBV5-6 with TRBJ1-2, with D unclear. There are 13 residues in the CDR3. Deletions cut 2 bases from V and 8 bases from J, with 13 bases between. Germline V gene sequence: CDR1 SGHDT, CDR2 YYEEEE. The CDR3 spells CASSLTGPRGYTF. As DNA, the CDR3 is TGTGCCAGCAGCTTAACCGGTCCGAGGGGCTACACCTTC.

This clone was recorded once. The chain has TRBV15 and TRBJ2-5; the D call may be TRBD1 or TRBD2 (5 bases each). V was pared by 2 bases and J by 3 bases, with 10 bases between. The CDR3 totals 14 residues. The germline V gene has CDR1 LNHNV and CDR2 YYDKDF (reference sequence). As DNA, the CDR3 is TGTGCCACCAGCAGAACCGGGACGGAAGAGACCCAGTACTTC. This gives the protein CATSRTGTEETQYF.

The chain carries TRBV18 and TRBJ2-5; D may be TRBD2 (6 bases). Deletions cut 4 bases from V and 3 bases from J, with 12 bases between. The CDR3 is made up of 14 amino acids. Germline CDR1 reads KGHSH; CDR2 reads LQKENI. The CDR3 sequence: CASSHGTPEETQYF. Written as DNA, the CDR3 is TGTGCCAGCTCACACGGGACTCCCGAAGAGACCCAGTACTTC. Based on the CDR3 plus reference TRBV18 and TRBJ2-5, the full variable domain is NAGVMQNPRHLVRRRGQEARLRCSPMKGHSHVYWYRQLPEEGLKFMVYLQKENIIDESGMPKERFSAEFPKEGPSILRIQQVVRGDSAAYFCASSHGTPEETQYFGPGTRLLVL.

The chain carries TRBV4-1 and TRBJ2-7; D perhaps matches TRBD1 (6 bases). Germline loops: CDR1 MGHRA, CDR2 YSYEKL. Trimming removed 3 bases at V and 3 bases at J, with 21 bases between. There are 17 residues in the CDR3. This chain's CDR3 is CASSQVSAGTYNYEQYF. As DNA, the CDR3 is TGCGCCAGCAGCCAGGTATCAGCCGGGACATACAACTACGAGCAGTACTTC.

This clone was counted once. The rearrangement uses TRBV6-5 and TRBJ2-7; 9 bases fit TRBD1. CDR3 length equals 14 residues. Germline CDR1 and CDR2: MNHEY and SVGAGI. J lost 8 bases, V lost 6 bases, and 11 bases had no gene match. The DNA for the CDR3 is TGTGCCAGCAGCACTCGGGGACAGGGAGATCAGCAGTACTTC. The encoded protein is CASSTRGQGDQQYF.

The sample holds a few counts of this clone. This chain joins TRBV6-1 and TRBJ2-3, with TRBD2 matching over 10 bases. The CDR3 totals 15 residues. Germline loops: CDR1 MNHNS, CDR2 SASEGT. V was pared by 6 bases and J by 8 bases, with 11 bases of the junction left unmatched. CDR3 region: CASSPNSGGFSTQYF. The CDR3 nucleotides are TGTGCCAGCAGCCCCAATAGCGGGGGGTTCTCTACGCAGTATTTT.

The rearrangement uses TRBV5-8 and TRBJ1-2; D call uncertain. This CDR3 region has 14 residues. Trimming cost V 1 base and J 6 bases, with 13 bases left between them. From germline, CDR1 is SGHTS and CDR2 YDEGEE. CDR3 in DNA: TGTGCCAGCAGCTTGAGGGTAGGGAAGGATGGCTACACCTTC. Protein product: CASSLRVGKDGYTF.

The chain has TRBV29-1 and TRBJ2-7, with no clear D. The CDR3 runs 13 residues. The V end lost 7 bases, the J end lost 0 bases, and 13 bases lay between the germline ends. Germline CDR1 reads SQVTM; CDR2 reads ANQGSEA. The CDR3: CSDLTISSYEQYF. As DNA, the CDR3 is TGCAGCGACTTGACAATCAGCTCCTACGAGCAGTACTTC.

DNA of the CDR3: TGTGCCAGCAGAATCGGACTAGCGGGTGACAATGAGCAGTTCTTC. This sequence encodes CASRIGLAGDNEQFF. The J gene is TRBJ2-1, the V gene TRBV11-2; TRBD2 aligns across 11 bases. After removal of 6 bases from V and 5 bases from J, the junction contained 6 bases not matched to a gene. The CDR3 is made up of 15 amino acids. Germline V gene lookup returns CDR1 SGHAT and CDR2 FQNNGV.

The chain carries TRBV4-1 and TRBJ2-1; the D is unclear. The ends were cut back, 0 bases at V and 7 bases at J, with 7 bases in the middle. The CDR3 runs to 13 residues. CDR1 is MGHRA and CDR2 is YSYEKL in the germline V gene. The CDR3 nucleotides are TGCGCCAGCAGCCAAGACTTTGTGAATGAGCAGTTCTTC. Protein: CASSQDFVNEQFF.

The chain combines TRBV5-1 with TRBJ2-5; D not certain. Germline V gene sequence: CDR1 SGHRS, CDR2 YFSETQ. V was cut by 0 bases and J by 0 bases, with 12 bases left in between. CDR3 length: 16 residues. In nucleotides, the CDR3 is TGCGCCAGCAGCTTGGTGCGGACCCTGTACCAAGAGACCCAGTACTTC. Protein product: CASSLVRTLYQETQYF.

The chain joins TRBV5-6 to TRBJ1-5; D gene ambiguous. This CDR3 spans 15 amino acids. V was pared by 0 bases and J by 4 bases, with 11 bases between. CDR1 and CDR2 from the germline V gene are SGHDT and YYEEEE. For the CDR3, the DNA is TGTGCCAGCAGCTTGGGGGAAATAGAGAATCAGCCCCAGCATTTT. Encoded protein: CASSLGEIENQPQHF.

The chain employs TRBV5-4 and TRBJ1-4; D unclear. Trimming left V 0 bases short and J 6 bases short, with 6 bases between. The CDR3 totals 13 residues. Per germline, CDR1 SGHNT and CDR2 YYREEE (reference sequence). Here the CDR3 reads CASSLVEDEKLFF. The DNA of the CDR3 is TGTGCCAGCAGCTTGGTAGAAGATGAAAAACTGTTTTTT.

The CDR3 coding sequence is TGCGCCAGCAGTGAGAAAGGGGGGGCCCAGGGTATTCAGTACTTC. It encodes CASSEKGGAQGIQYF. The rearrangement links TRBV10-2 to TRBJ2-4; D is perhaps TRBD2 (7 bases). Trimming shortened V by 2 bases and J by 10 bases, and 18 bases separated the two germline ends. CDR3 length: 15 amino acids. Germline values: CDR1 WSHSY, CDR2 SAAADI.

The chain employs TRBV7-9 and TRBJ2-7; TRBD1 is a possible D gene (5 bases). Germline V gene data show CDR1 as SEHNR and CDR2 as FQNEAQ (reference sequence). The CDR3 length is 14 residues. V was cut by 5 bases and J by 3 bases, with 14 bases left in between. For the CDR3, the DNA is TGTGCCAGCAGCACAGGAGAGACAAACTACGAGCAGTACTTC. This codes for CASSTGETNYEQYF.

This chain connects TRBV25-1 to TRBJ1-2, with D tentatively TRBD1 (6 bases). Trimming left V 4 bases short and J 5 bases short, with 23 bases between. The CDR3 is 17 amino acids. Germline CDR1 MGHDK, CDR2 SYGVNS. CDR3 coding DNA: TGTGCCAGCAGTGCGATTGGCCCACAGGGACTCTGGTATGGCTACACCTTC. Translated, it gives CASSAIGPQGLWYGYTF.

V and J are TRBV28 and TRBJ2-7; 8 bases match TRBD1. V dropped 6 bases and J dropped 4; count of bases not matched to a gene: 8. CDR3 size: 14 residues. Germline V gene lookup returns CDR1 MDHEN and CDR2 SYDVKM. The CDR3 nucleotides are TGTGCCAGCAGCTCGGACAGGGTCGGATACGAGCAGTACTTC. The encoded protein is CASSSDRVGYEQYF. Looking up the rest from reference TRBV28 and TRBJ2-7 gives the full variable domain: DVKVTQSSRYLVKRTGEKVFLECVQDMDHENMFWYRQDPGLGLRLIYFSYDVKMKEKGDIPEGYSVSREKKERFSLILESASTNQTSMYLCASSSDRVGYEQYFGPGTRLTVT.